Presented here are 2 T cell receptor beta chains from one specimen sequenced in a study of shared clonotypes between healthy human individuals. Profiled with immunoSEQ multiplex PCR; TCRdb holds only in-frame clones, not every one. The data hold millions of clones, with more than 85% observed a single time. The naive CD8 population came from CD45RO-negative cells selected for CCR7, without terminally differentiated effector memory CD45RA+ cells. Sequencing input: naive CD8+ T cells from PBMCs. These receptors came from a man between 18 and 35 years old in good health. Some clones in this sample may be carry-over from other donors' samples.

This clone has only a few counts. This sequence joins TRBV18 and TRBJ2-7, with 7 nucleotides matching TRBD1. The CDR3 is 14 residues long. V lost 6 bases to trimming and J lost 3 bases; unmatched junction nucleotides: 8. CDR1 and CDR2 from the germline V gene are KGHSH and LQKENI. The CDR3 coding sequence is TGTGCCAGCTCCTCAGGGGGAGCCATCTACGAGCAGTACTTC. Translating it yields CASSSGGAIYEQYF.

The chain combines TRBV27 with TRBJ2-1; D not certain. V was trimmed by 5 bases and J by 1 base, leaving 21 bases between them. CDR1 is MNHEY and CDR2 is SMNVEV in the germline V gene (reference sequence). This CDR3 has 18 residues. This chain's CDR3 is CASSLYGDRTLSYNEQFF. The CDR3 DNA reads as TGTGCCAGCAGTCTATACGGAGACCGTACGCTATCCTACAATGAGCAGTTCTTC.